This TCR beta chain stems from a study of T-cell reconstitution after alpha-beta-depleted transplantation in children. Findings of the study overall: Most T-cell counts and diversity one year after the transplant came from T cells that were newly produced.

A word on this clonotype: Its antigen remains unknown.

TCRbeta library construction was performed incorporating unique molecular identifiers. A single record per CDR3 protein comes from TCRdb applying MiXCR to the PCR reads. The table shows around 130,000 distinct CDR3 sequences, with approximately 8.7% occurring only once. Trimming removed 0 bases from V and 2 bases from J, with 16 bases in between. This CDR3 spans 16 amino acids. Germline V gene lookup returns CDR1 DFQATT and CDR2 SNEGSKA (reference sequence). This clonotype originated in a girl younger than two who had a stem cell transplant for combined immunodeficiency, so the T cells may come from the graft donor. This specimen was PBMCs, mostly from graft donor cells, taken 180 days after TCRalphabeta/CD19-depleted stem cell transplant. V usage is TRBV20-1 and J usage is TRBJ1-1, with D maybe TRBD1 (5 bases). The CDR3 spells CSARDPGGTVNTEAFF. CDR3 DNA: TGCAGTGCTAGAGATCCGGGCGGGACGGTAAACACTGAAGCTTTCTTT.